The 25 T cell receptor beta chains given below trace back to one sample, sequenced in a study of technical replicates of blood from several donors (dated by TCRdb to the late 2010s). Library creation used the immunoSEQ multiplex PCR assay. This immuneACCESS table, as held by TCRdb, lists in-frame sequences with V and J called but not all clones. Of the missing ones, under half trace to an unresolved V gene in checked studies; the others have no known cause. The sample includes approximately 69,000 clones, with 95% to 97% observed a single time. The ten largest make up around 0.2% of the sample. Sequences were obtained from T cells isolated from PBMCs. Receptors were obtained from a human donor in good health.

The chain employs TRBV18 and TRBJ1-2, with D possibly matching TRBD1 (5 bases). Trimming removed 2 bases at V and 6 bases at J, with 13 bases between. This CDR3 comprises 14 residues. Looked up from germline, CDR1 is KGHSH and CDR2 is LQKENI. CDR3 loop: CASSPDGGGNGYTF. The CDR3 nucleotides read TGTGCCAGCTCACCAGACGGGGGAGGGAATGGCTACACCTTC.

This chain joins TRBV11-2 and TRBJ2-6, with D perhaps TRBD1 (6 bases). The CDR3 consists of 17 residues. Between the trimmed V and J ends, which lost 6 bases and 0 bases, there was a span of 15 bases. Germline V lookup: CDR1 SGHAT, CDR2 FQNNGV. The CDR3 bases are TGTGCCAGCAGTTTCACAGGGCCCGGCTCTGGGGCCAACGTCCTGACTTTC. Translation gives CASSFTGPGSGANVLTF.

This chain uses TRBV7-9 with TRBJ2-5; 8 bases map to TRBD2. V was clipped by 11 bases and J by 5 bases; unmatched bases: 16. The CDR3 consists of 15 residues. Germline CDR1 and CDR2: SEHNR and FQNEAQ (reference sequence). DNA of the CDR3: TGTGCCGGCCGGGGGGGCAGAGAGGGTGAGGAGACCCAGTACTTC. Translating it yields CAGRGGREGEETQYF.

The V and J genes are TRBV30 and TRBJ2-6, with TRBD1 identical over 9 bases. CDR3 length equals 16 residues. The germline gives CDR1 GTSNPN, CDR2 SVGIG (reference sequence). V shed 4 bases, J shed 2 bases, and the junction held 6 bases outside the gene matches. The CDR3 is CAWNWDRVAGANVLTF. The CDR3 region has the DNA TGTGCCTGGAATTGGGACAGGGTTGCTGGGGCCAACGTCCTGACTTTC.

This rearrangement joins TRBV29-1 to TRBJ1-3; TRBD1 might be the D (6 bases). The CDR3 has 12 amino acids. V was clipped by 4 bases and J by 4 bases, with 8 bases between them. Germline CDR1 is SQVTM and CDR2 is ANQGSEA. CDR3 region: CSVGDIGNTIYF. The CDR3 DNA follows: TGCAGCGTTGGGGACATCGGAAACACCATATATTTT. Together with reference TRBV29-1 and TRBJ1-3, the CDR3 gives the full variable domain: SAVISQKPSRDICQRGTSLTIQCQVDSQVTMMFWYRQQPGQSLTLIATANQGSEATYESGFVIDKFPISRPNLTFSTLTVSNMSPEDSSIYLCSVGDIGNTIYFGEGSWLTVV.

V usage is TRBV18 and J usage is TRBJ2-3; D remains unclear. Germline CDR1 KGHSH, CDR2 LQKENI. V was trimmed by 3 bases and J by 0 bases, leaving 13 bases between them. The CDR3 runs to 16 residues. CDR3 loop: CASSPASAASTDTQYF. CDR3 bases: TGTGCCAGCTCACCGGCCAGCGCGGCTAGCACAGATACGCAGTATTTT.

J is TRBJ1-2 and V is TRBV5-4; possibly TRBD1 for D (5 bases). The CDR3 length is 14 residues. The germline V gene has CDR1 SGHNT and CDR2 YYREEE (reference sequence). V was clipped by 0 bases and J by 8 bases, with 14 bases between them. The CDR3 DNA sequence: TGTGCCAGCAGCTTGGCCCAGGGTAAACACGGCTACACCTTC. It translates to CASSLAQGKHGYTF.

This chain uses TRBV5-1 with TRBJ2-3, with 13 bases lining up with TRBD2. Per germline, CDR1 SGHRS and CDR2 YFSETQ. The CDR3 sequence is 16 residues long. With V trimmed by 3 bases and J by 4 bases, 5 bases remained unmatched. The CDR3: CASSSGLAGAADTQYF. The CDR3, as DNA: TGCGCCAGCAGCTCTGGACTAGCGGGAGCTGCAGATACGCAGTATTTT.

The chain carries TRBV10-3 and TRBJ2-1, with TRBD2 matching 9 bases. This CDR3 region has 14 residues. Germline CDR1 and CDR2: ENHRY and SYGVKD. The V and J ends lost 4 bases and 5 bases, in that order; junction bases with no gene match: 3. This CDR3 reads CAISGGGADNEQFF. CDR3 bases: TGTGCCATCAGTGGCGGGGGGGCCGACAATGAGCAGTTCTTC.

This chain connects TRBV5-6 to TRBJ1-4; D possibly corresponds to TRBD1 (6 bases). V was trimmed by 1 base and J by 8 bases, leaving 15 bases between them. The CDR3 spans 15 residues. Germline CDR1 reads SGHDT; CDR2 reads YYEEEE. CDR3 sequence reads: CASSLPGDRNEKLFF. CDR3 coding DNA: TGTGCCAGCAGCTTGCCAGGGGATCGGAACGAAAAACTGTTTTTT.

The chain carries TRBV6-5 and TRBJ2-3; 7 bases agree with TRBD2. V gave up 5 bases and J gave up 6 bases; unmatched junction bases: 8. Looked up from germline, CDR1 is MNHEY and CDR2 is SVGAGI. The CDR3 sequence is 14 residues long. DNA of the CDR3: TGTGCCAGCAGTCTCGGGAGGTGGGGGGATACGCAGTATTTT. Translated, it gives CASSLGRWGDTQYF.

Here the CDR3 DNA reads TGTGCCATCAGTGGAGGGACAGGGGTCTACGAGCAGTACTTC. It yields the protein CAISGGTGVYEQYF. The chain uses TRBV10-3 and TRBJ2-7; 10 nucleotides align to TRBD1. CDR3 length equals 14 residues. Germline V gene data show CDR1 as ENHRY and CDR2 as SYGVKD. V was clipped by 4 bases and J by 3 bases; unmatched bases: 3.

This chain connects TRBV28 to TRBJ1-2; maybe TRBD1 (6 bases). Germline V gene sequence: CDR1 MDHEN, CDR2 SYDVKM. The CDR3 contains 13 residues. Trimming cost V 2 bases and J 2 bases, with 6 bases left between them. This chain's CDR3 is CASSLGQNYGYTF. The CDR3 DNA reads TGTGCCAGCAGTTTAGGACAGAACTATGGCTACACCTTC.

J is TRBJ1-1 and V is TRBV7-2; D unclear. Germline-derived CDR1 and CDR2 are SGHTA and FQGNSA. Trimming shortened V by 2 bases and J by 7 bases, and 20 bases separated the two germline ends. CDR3 length equals 16 residues. As DNA, the CDR3 is TGTGCCAGCAGCTTAAGATCGGGAGTGCGGGGTTTTGAAGCTTTCTTT. Amino acid sequence: CASSLRSGVRGFEAFF. Full variable domain (remainder filled in from reference TRBV7-2 and TRBJ1-1): GAGVSQSPSNKVTEKGKDVELRCDPISGHTALYWYRQSLGQGLEFLIYFQGNSAPDKSGLPSDRFSAERTGGSVSTLTIQRTQQEDSAVYLCASSLRSGVRGFEAFFGQGTRLTVV.

This clone has a handful of counts. The chain carries TRBV18 and TRBJ2-7, with TRBD1 matching over 9 bases. Trimming took 6 bases from V and 3 from J; bases not matched to a gene: 9. Germline CDR1 is KGHSH and CDR2 is LQKENI. The CDR3 spans 15 residues. CDR3 in amino acids: CASSRTGGDFYEQYF. The CDR3 DNA is TGTGCCAGCTCGCGCACAGGGGGCGACTTCTACGAGCAGTACTTC.

The V call is TRBV27, the J call TRBJ1-1; D is uncertain. V was cut by 1 base and J by 1 base, with 13 bases left in between. Germline values: CDR1 MNHEY, CDR2 SMNVEV (reference sequence). The length of the CDR3 is 16 residues. The CDR3 region is CASSLWASGGNTEAFF. CDR3 in DNA: TGTGCCAGCAGTTTATGGGCCTCCGGTGGGAACACTGAAGCTTTCTTT.

The count of this clone is one. This chain joins TRBV5-4 and TRBJ1-2, with a weak D call TRBD1 (6 bases). Germline CDR1 reads SGHNT; CDR2 reads YYREEE (reference sequence). The ends were cut back, 1 base at V and 4 bases at J, with 14 bases in the middle. The CDR3 length is 15 residues. CDR3 loop: CASSLPDSMTYGYTF. The DNA for the CDR3 is TGTGCCAGCAGCTTGCCGGACAGCATGACCTATGGCTACACCTTC.

The V call is TRBV2, the J call TRBJ2-1; D is perhaps TRBD2 (7 bases). The V end was cut by 4 bases, the J end by 7 bases, with 14 bases between. The CDR3 covers 14 residues. The germline V gene has CDR1 SNHLY and CDR2 FYNNEI. CDR3 protein: CASSAGGPRNEQFF. CDR3 sequence (DNA): TGTGCCAGCAGTGCGGGGGGCCCGCGGAATGAGCAGTTCTTC.

V usage is TRBV15 and J usage is TRBJ2-7, with 8 positions matching TRBD2. Trimming cost V 0 bases and J 3 bases; bases outside gene matches: 4. CDR1 and CDR2 (germline): LNHNV, YYDKDF (reference sequence). This CDR3 is built from 15 residues. The CDR3 protein is CATSRDASGSYEQYF. DNA of the CDR3: TGTGCCACCAGCAGAGATGCCAGCGGGAGCTACGAGCAGTACTTC.

V usage is TRBV4-1 and J usage is TRBJ1-1; no clear D. CDR1 and CDR2 from the germline V gene are MGHRA and YSYEKL. The CDR3 sequence is 15 residues long. The V end was cut by 0 bases, the J end by 5 bases, with 13 bases between. CDR3 in amino acids: CASSQEEGPSTEAFF. For the CDR3, the DNA is TGCGCCAGCAGCCAAGAAGAGGGCCCGAGTACTGAAGCTTTCTTT.

The chain uses TRBV4-2 and TRBJ2-6, with 11 bases that match TRBD1. The CDR3 is 17 amino acids. Losses at the gene ends were 4 bases for V and 4 bases for J; bases not matched to a gene: 6. Looked up from germline, CDR1 is LGHNA and CDR2 is YNFKEQ. CDR3 sequence: CASSRGQGARGANVLTF. The CDR3 DNA follows: TGTGCCAGCAGCCGCGGACAGGGGGCGAGGGGGGCCAACGTCCTGACTTTC.

The chain employs TRBV7-6 and TRBJ2-7; TRBD1 might be the D (7 bases). This CDR3 contains 14 residues. V was clipped by 3 bases and J by 4 bases, with 13 bases between them. From germline, CDR1 is SGHVS and CDR2 FNYEAQ. CDR3 protein: CASSLEGAGYEQYF. DNA of the CDR3: TGTGCCAGCAGCTTGGAGGGGGCCGGATACGAGCAGTACTTC.

This clone was observed a handful of times. This same CDR3 is encoded by further DNA sequences in the sample. The chain is built from TRBV28 and TRBJ2-7; no firm D call. CDR3 length: 12 residues. V was shortened by 3 bases and J by 3 bases, with 6 bases between the two germline ends. Germline lookup yields CDR1 MDHEN and CDR2 SYDVKM. CDR3 nucleotide sequence: TGTGCCAGCAGTTTTCAGAACTACGAGCAGTACTTC. Its translation is CASSFQNYEQYF.

The chain is built from TRBV5-1 and TRBJ2-7, with TRBD1 matching over 9 bases. Germline CDR1 and CDR2: SGHRS and YFSETQ. Trimming took 4 bases from V and 4 from J; bases not matched to a gene: 15. The CDR3 consists of 17 residues. CDR3 in amino acids: CASSRTGAPMGQYEQYF. The DNA for the CDR3 is TGCGCCAGCAGCCGGACAGGGGCGCCCATGGGGCAATACGAGCAGTACTTC.

The sample holds one count of this clone. The chain recombines TRBV7-9 with TRBJ2-7, with D tentatively TRBD1 (6 bases). Trimming removed 10 bases at V and 4 bases at J, with 17 bases between. The CDR3 is made up of 13 amino acids. Germline V lookup: CDR1 SEHNR, CDR2 FQNEAQ (reference sequence). The CDR3 coding sequence is TGTGCCACGAGGGGCCAGGGGCGGTACGAGCAGTACTTC. The encoded protein is CATRGQGRYEQYF. Full variable domain (rest looked up from reference TRBV7-9 and TRBJ2-7): DTGVSQNPRHKITKRGQNVTFRCDPISEHNRLYWYRQTLGQGPEFLTYFQNEAQLEKSRLLSDRFSAERPKGSFSTLEIQRTEQGDSAMYLCATRGQGRYEQYFGPGTRLTVT.